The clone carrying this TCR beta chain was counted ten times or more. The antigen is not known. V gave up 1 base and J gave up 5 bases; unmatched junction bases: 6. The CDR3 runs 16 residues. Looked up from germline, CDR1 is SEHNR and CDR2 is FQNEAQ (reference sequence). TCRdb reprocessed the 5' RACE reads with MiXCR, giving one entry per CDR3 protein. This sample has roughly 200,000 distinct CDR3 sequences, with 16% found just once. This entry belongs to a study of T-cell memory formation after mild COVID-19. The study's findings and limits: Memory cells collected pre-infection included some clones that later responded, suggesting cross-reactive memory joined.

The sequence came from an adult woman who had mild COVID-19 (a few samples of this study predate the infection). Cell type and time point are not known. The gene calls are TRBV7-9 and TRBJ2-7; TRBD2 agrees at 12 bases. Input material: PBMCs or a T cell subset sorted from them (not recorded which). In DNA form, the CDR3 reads TGTGCCAGCAGCTTAGGACTAGCGGGAGAGGTGGACGAGCAGTACTTC. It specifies CASSLGLAGEVDEQYF. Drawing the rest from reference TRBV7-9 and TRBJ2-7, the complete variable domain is DTGVSQNPRHKITKRGQNVTFRCDPISEHNRLYWYRQTLGQGPEFLTYFQNEAQLEKSRLLSDRFSAERPKGSFSTLEIQRTEQGDSAMYLCASSLGLAGEVDEQYFGPGTRLTVT.